This record covers a single T cell receptor (beta chain). This sample's treatment: some 20 received Ad26.COV2.S at low or high dose, single or two shots; roughly five received placebo; per-sample allocation not given. The investigators took samples on day 63 after the first vaccine or placebo injection. The data derive from a study of Ad26.COV2.S vaccination and SARS-CoV-2 variants. Overall study context: Donor joined the COV1001 Ad26.COV2.S trial arm.

Produced via immunoSEQ multiplex PCR; TCRdb's table is partial and in-frame only. The sample lists about 350,000 clones; about 89% were seen once. The CDR3 consists of 15 residues. With 0 bases clipped from V and 3 bases from J, the junction kept 3 bases outside the gene matches. Per germline, CDR1 SGHRS and CDR2 YFSETQ. The starting material was peripheral blood, obtained in a trial of Ad26.COV2.S vaccine versus placebo. V gene TRBV5-1 combines with J gene TRBJ2-5, with TRBD2 matching 9 bases. This receptor was obtained from a person aged 18-60 years who received the Ad26.COV2.S COVID-19 vaccine or a placebo. CDR3: CASSLGIAGEETQYF. In nucleotides, the CDR3 is TGCGCCAGCAGCTTGGGGATAGCGGGAGAAGAGACCCAGTACTTC.